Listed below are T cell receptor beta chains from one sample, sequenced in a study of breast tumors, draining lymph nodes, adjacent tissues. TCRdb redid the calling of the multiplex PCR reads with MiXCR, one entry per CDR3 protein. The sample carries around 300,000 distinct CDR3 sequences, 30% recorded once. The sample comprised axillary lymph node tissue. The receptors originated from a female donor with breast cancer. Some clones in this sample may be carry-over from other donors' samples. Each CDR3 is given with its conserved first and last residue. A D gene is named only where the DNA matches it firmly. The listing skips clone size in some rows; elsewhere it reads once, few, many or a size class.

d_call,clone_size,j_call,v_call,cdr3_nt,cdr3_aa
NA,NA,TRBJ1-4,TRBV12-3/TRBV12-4,TGTGCCAGCAGTCCGGGACTACGCAATGAAAAACTGTTTTTT,CASSPGLRNEKLFF
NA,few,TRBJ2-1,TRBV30,TGTGCCTGGGCCCAACTAGTCGAGCAGTTCTTC,CAWAQLVEQFF
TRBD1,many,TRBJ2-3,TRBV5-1,TGCGCCAGCAGCTTCCCAGGGGGAGATACGCAGTATTTT,CASSFPGGDTQYF
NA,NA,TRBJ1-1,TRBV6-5,TGTGCCAGCAGTTACTCTCCCTTCGGTAACGATTTGAACACTGAAGCTTTCTTT,CASSYSPFGNDLNTEAFF
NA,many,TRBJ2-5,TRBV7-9,TGTGCCAGCAGCCTAGTTGGTTCCCGGGCAGGGGAAGAGACCCAGTACTTC,CASSLVGSRAGEETQYF
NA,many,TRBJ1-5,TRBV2,TGTGCCAGCAGTGAAGACCCTAGACAGCCCCAGCATTTT,CASSEDPRQPQHF
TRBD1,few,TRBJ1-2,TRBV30,TGTGCCTGGAGTGTACAGGGGCCGGGCTACACCTTC,CAWSVQGPGYTF
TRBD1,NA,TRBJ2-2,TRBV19,TGTGCCAGTAGTACCGGGACAGGTACCGGGGAGCTGTTTTTT,CASSTGTGTGELFF
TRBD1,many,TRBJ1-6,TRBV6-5,TGTGCCAGCAGTAGGGACAGCACTAATAATTCACCCCTCCACTTT,CASSRDSTNNSPLHF
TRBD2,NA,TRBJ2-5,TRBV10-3,TGTGCCATCAGTGCTACTAGCGGGAGGGGGGAGACCCAGTACTTC,CAISATSGRGETQYF
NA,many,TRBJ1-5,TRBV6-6,TGTGCCAGCAGCCGCGATAAGAACAATCAGCCCCAGCATTTT,CASSRDKNNQPQHF
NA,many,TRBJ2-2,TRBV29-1,TGCAGCGTTGTATCAGGGCGGAACACCGGGGAGCTGTTTTTT,CSVVSGRNTGELFF
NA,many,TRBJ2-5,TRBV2,TGTGCCACCCTTAGGTCGCAGAGGCTTGAGACCCAGTACTTC,CATLRSQRLETQYF
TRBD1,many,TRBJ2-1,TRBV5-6,TGTGCCAGCAGCTTGCCTGGGACAGGGATTGATGAGCAGTTCTTC,CASSLPGTGIDEQFF
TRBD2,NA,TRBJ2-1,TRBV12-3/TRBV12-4,TGTGCCAGCAGTTTGGTCAACTTAGCGGGAGTCTACAATGAGCAGTTCTTC,CASSLVNLAGVYNEQFF
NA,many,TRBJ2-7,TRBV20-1,TGCAGTGCTAAGGACCTCCGCCCCTACGAGCAGTACTTC,CSAKDLRPYEQYF
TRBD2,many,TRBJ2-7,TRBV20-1,TGCAGTGCTAGTTTCCAGCGGGGGGCCTACGAGCAGTACTTC,CSASFQRGAYEQYF
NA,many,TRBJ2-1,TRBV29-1,TGCAGCGTTCTACTCTGGACCTCCTACAATGAGCAGTTCTTC,CSVLLWTSYNEQFF
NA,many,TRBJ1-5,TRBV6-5,TGTGCCAGCAGCCACGCGGGTACCCCAGGGCAGCCCCAGCATTTT,CASSHAGTPGQPQHF
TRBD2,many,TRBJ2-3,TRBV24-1,TGTGCCACCAGCTTAGCGGGCCGGGAAGCGGGTACGCAGTATTTT,CATSLAGREAGTQYF
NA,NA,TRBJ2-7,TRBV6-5,TGTGCCAGCAAGGACGGAGGACGCCAGCTTCTATACGAGCAGTACTTC,CASKDGGRQLLYEQYF
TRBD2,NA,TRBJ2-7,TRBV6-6,TGTGCCAGCAGTCCCGGACCAGCGGGGACCTACGAGCAGTACTTC,CASSPGPAGTYEQYF
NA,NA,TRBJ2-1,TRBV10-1,TGCGCCAGCAGTGGATCCCGGGGGCCGGGTCCCGGGGAGCAGTTCTTC,CASSGSRGPGPGEQFF
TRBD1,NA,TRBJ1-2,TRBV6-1,TGTGCCAGCCGAAGCGGTTACAGGGGGTCCGGCTTC,CASRSGYRGSGF
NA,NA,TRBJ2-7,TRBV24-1,TGTGCCAGCGGTCACTCCGTCCGGGTTTACGAGCAGTACTTC,CASGHSVRVYEQYF
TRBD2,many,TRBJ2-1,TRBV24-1,TGTGCCACCAGTGCTCCGGGACTAGCAGGGTATGAGCAGTTCTTC,CATSAPGLAGYEQFF
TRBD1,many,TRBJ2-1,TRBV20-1,TGCAGTGCTAGAGTATGGGACAGGTATCAGCGCGAGCAGTTCTTC,CSARVWDRYQREQFF
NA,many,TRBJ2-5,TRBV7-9,TGTGCCAGCAGCACAACGCAGGGGGAGACCCAGTACTTC,CASSTTQGETQYF
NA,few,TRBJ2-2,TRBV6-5,TGTGCCAGCAGTCAAGAAACCGGGGAGCTGTTTTTT,CASSQETGELFF
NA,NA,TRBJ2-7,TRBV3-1,TGTGCCAGCAGCCAAGTATCCGGGACCTACGAGCAGTACTTC,CASSQVSGTYEQYF
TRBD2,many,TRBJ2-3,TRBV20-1,TGCAGTGCTAGAGATGGGACTAGCGGGAATGCAGATACGCAGTATTTT,CSARDGTSGNADTQYF
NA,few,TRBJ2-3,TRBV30,TGTGCCTGGAGGCGCTTGGGATCAGATACGCAGTATTTT,CAWRRLGSDTQYF
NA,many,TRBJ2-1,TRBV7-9,TGTGCCAGCGGGCAGGTTCTATACAATGAGCAGTTCTTC,CASGQVLYNEQFF
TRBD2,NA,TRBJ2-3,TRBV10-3,TGTGCCGACCGGAGGGAGGGCAGCACAGATACGCAGTATTTT,CADRREGSTDTQYF
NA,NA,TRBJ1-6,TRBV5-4,TGTGCCAGCAGCAAGGAACGGGCCCCAGCCTTAAGCTCCTATAATTCACCCCTCCACTTT,CASSKERAPALSSYNSPLHF
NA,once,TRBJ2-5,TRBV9,TGTGCCAGCAGCGTAGAGGGGGATTGGAACCAAGAGACCCAGTACTTC,CASSVEGDWNQETQYF
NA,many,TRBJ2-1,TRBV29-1,TGCAGCGCAACAGGGTTTTTCACACGGAATGAGCAGTTCTTC,CSATGFFTRNEQFF
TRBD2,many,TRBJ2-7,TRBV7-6,TGTGCCAGCAGCGAAACCGGGACTAGCGGCCTAAAGCAGTACTTC,CASSETGTSGLKQYF
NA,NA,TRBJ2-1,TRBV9,TGTGCCAGCAGCGCTAGCGAAATGTCTGGAAACTACAATGAGCAGTTCTTC,CASSASEMSGNYNEQFF
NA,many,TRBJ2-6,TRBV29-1,TGCAGCGTTGAAAACACCTCTGGGGCCAACGTCCTGACTTTC,CSVENTSGANVLTF
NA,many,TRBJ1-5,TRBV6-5,TGTGCCAGCAGTTACTCAGGGGGTAGCAATCAGCCCCAGCATTTT,CASSYSGGSNQPQHF
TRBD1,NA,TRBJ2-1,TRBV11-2,TGTGCCAGCAGCTTAGGGACAGGACCCCCTGAGCAGTTCTTC,CASSLGTGPPEQFF